This TCR beta chain is drawn from a study of shared clonotypes between healthy human individuals. Across the study: Every donor yielded three CD4 naive, three CD4 memory, two CD8 naive and one CD8 memory plate.

Study outcomes and limitations: Relative to memory subsets, naive subsets generally showed larger estimated richness.

The table lists this clone with a count of one. The antigen remains unidentified. V dropped 4 bases and J dropped 4 bases, with 19 bases sitting between them. Germline V CDR1 and CDR2: KGHSH, LQKENI. There are 16 residues in the CDR3. Roughly 200 ng DNA, 30,000 or so T cell genomes, went into each sorted-subset replicate PCR. The protocol was immunoSEQ multiplex PCR, while the TCRdb copy is restricted to in-frame clones and leaves out a portion. Of some 550,000 clones detected, approximately 97% appear once; the ten largest clones hold less than 0.065%. The V and J genes are TRBV18 and TRBJ1-2; D is perhaps TRBD1 (5 bases). The source is a woman aged 25 to 45 in good health. Sequenced: naive CD4+ T cells sorted from blood. The subset: CD45RA+ positively selected. The CDR3 DNA reads as TGTGCCAGCTCACGAGAAGCCGGGACGACGGGCTATGGCTACACCTTC. Amino acid sequence: CASSREAGTTGYGYTF.